This T cell receptor beta chain stems from a study of T-cell reconstitution after alpha-beta-depleted transplantation in children. Study-wide results and caveats: The origin of high day-60 TCRbeta diversity in some patients lay in surviving recipient T cells and thymic progenitors. Among T cells one year after transplant, newly produced cells accounted for most counts and diversity.

Library preparation (for TCRbeta) was performed with unique molecular identifiers. TCRdb itself ran the PCR reads through MiXCR, one entry per CDR3 protein. The table lists 450,000 to 700,000 distinct CDR3 sequences, 25% to 30% of them singletons. Notes on this clonotype: The antigen remains unidentified.

The V gene's germline CDR1 is SGHTA and CDR2 FQGTGA. Trimming removed 5 bases from V and 13 bases from J, with 20 bases in between. The CDR3 covers 14 residues. The chain combines TRBV7-3 with TRBJ2-2; D is possibly TRBD2 (6 bases). This TCR was sampled from a boy under two years old with Wiskott-Aldrich syndrome, due to receive a stem cell transplant. The sequencing used PBMCs, collected before TCRalphabeta/CD19-depleted stem cell transplant. DNA of the CDR3: TGTGCCAGCAGCGACACCGGGACTGGGGGGACGCTGTTTTTT. Translated: CASSDTGTGGTLFF.